This entry concerns a single T cell receptor beta chain. This clone has more than one count but fewer than ten. Its recognized antigen is unknown. Base qualities are not recorded, but no much larger clone differs from it by a single base. The data belong to a study of a mutant IDH1 vaccine in newly diagnosed glioma (dated by TCRdb to the early 2020s). Background for the entire study: Vaccination began 4-6 weeks after radiotherapy alone, or alongside temozolomide cycles in the chemotherapy-containing groups. The approximately 33 treated patients were around 60% male and roughly 40% female, with a mean age of around 40 years. Before enrollment, patients had received standard therapy of radiotherapy alone, temozolomide alone, or radiochemotherapy with temozolomide; most received the combination. The week-35 safety follow-up was designated visit V12, and the week-47 end of study was designated visit V13. Peripheral blood samples were drawn at six visits, namely V03 (baseline), V05, V07, V10, V12 and V13. For exploratory analyses, longitudinal TCRB deep sequencing was carried out in roughly 25 treated patients wherever samples were available. Broad study findings and their caveats: Pseudoprogression seemed to be unrelated to changes in the top peripheral T cell clonotypes found by TCRB sequencing. PBMC samples for TCRB deep sequencing were selected based on availability. It was noted by the authors that analyses of patient blood samples could not be reproduced owing to sample limitations. Immune responses induced by the vaccine were seen in roughly 95% of patients across multiple MHC alleles.

The CDR3 runs 11 amino acids, cysteine and phenylalanine included. Only the CDR3 portion is preserved as DNA: 33 bases, with reading frame beginning at the first base. CDR1 and CDR2, per the germline V gene, are SQVTM and ANQGSEA. The library came from the immunoSEQ multiplex PCR assay. Rearranged TCR beta chain sequences were amplified with the hsTCRB Kit following the manufacturer's protocol. An Illumina MiSeq was used to sequence the TCRB libraries. As for the original processing: The kit vendor's proprietary platform handled demultiplexing, trimming and gene mapping. The source is immuneACCESS, and TCRdb retained only in-frame sequences with V and J called. Part of the clones is not carried over; for the studies checked, unresolved V genes explain less than half of this, and the remainder is unexplained. The DNA was the basis for D and trimming; V, J and clone size are from that table. This sample gives tens of thousands of clones in total; around four fifths of them show up just once. The ten most abundant clones make up about 4.6% of the sample.

The time point label for this specimen denotes: week 35, safety follow-up. Each vaccine dose was 300 ug of a 20-mer mutant IDH1 peptide in Montanide, given subcutaneously with topical imiquimod. Patients received eight vaccinations in weeks 1, 3, 5, 7, 11, 15, 19 and 23, corresponding to visits V03 through V10. All donors had newly diagnosed IDH1-mutant astrocytomas of WHO grade 3 or 4 that showed loss of nuclear ATRX. The samples were drawn from NOA16, a multicentre, single-arm, open-label phase I trial in Germany that tested a mutant IDH1 peptide vaccine in humans for the first time. The DNeasy Blood and Tissue Kit was used to extract genomic DNA from EDTA blood for TCRB sequencing.

The sequence derives from a man aged 25 to 40 with glioma. Sequencing used PBMCs, obtained from a glioma patient whose treatment included an IDH1 peptide vaccine. The chain was built from TRBV29-1 and TRBJ1-1; no D gene call is confident. The CDR3 loop reads CSGQVVTEAFF. DNA sequence: TGCAGTGGGCAGGTGGTCACTGAAGCTTTCTTT.